Listed below are T cell receptor beta chains from one sample, sequenced in a study of cytomegalovirus exposure and HLA in healthy donors. The method was immunoSEQ multiplex PCR; TCRdb's version includes in-frame clones alone and lacks a portion of them. The sample holds tens of thousands of clones, about 70% seen once. Sequencing was done on a sample of PBMCs. Receptors originate from a male donor in good health and CMV-seropositive. CDR3s include the opening cysteine and the closing phenylalanine or tryptophan. Fields, in order: D gene, V gene, J gene, clone size, CDR3 protein, CDR3 DNA. D genes are given only for firm matches. Clone sizes are given selectively: once, few, many, or a class where the clone is expanded.

.,TRBV18,TRBJ2-1,.,CASSQGAYNEQFF,TGTGCCAGCTCACAGGGAGCCTACAATGAGCAGTTCTTC
.,TRBV19,TRBJ2-7,few,CATTGVTYEQYF,TGTGCCACGACCGGGGTAACCTACGAGCAGTACTTC
TRBD2,TRBV14,TRBJ2-1,.,CASSKTSGSIYEQFF,TGTGCCAGCAGCAAGACTAGCGGGAGTATCTATGAGCAGTTCTTC
.,TRBV14,TRBJ1-4,.,CASSPNRVRGEKLFF,TGTGCCAGCAGCCCCAACAGGGTCCGGGGCGAAAAACTGTTTTTT
.,TRBV18,TRBJ2-1,.,CASSPPGTWGYNEQFF,TGTGCCAGCTCACCACCCGGGACATGGGGCTACAATGAGCAGTTCTTC
TRBD2,TRBV5-1,TRBJ2-3,.,CASSVAGRTDTQYF,TGCGCCAGCAGCGTAGCGGGACGCACAGATACGCAGTATTTT
TRBD1,TRBV7-8,TRBJ2-1,.,CASSPITGDNEQFF,TGTGCCAGCAGCCCAATAACAGGGGACAATGAGCAGTTCTTC
.,TRBV2,TRBJ1-1,.,CASAENTEAFF,TGTGCCAGTGCGGAAAACACTGAAGCTTTCTTT
TRBD2,TRBV25-1,TRBJ2-5,.,CASSDTRTGGNQETQYF,TGTGCCAGCAGTGATACTAGAACGGGAGGCAACCAAGAGACCCAGTACTTC
.,TRBV14,TRBJ2-1,few,CASSQVTTYNEQFF,TGTGCCAGCAGCCAAGTGACAACCTACAATGAGCAGTTCTTC
.,TRBV28,TRBJ2-3,.,CASSIYTDTQYF,TGTGCCAGCAGTATCTACACAGATACGCAGTATTTT
.,TRBV15,TRBJ2-6,.,CATSDGTAGANVLTF,TGTGCCACCAGCGACGGGACTGCTGGGGCCAACGTCCTGACTTTC
.,TRBV5-4,TRBJ2-5,.,CASSPGGRGGQETQYF,TGTGCCAGCAGCCCGGGGGGCAGGGGAGGCCAAGAGACCCAGTACTTC
TRBD1,TRBV6-6,TRBJ1-2,.,CASSSDRASYGYTF,TGTGCCAGCAGTTCTGACAGGGCAAGCTATGGCTACACCTTC
TRBD1,TRBV30,TRBJ1-5,.,CAWSPTGGRNQPQHF,TGTGCCTGGAGTCCGACAGGGGGCCGGAATCAGCCCCAGCATTTT
.,TRBV5-1,TRBJ1-1,.,CASSLRGGVGNTEAFF,TGCGCCAGCAGCCTCCGGGGGGGAGTGGGGAACACTGAAGCTTTCTTT
.,TRBV6-6,TRBJ2-1,.,CASSTGRGYNEQFF,TGTGCCAGCAGCACGGGAAGAGGGTACAATGAGCAGTTCTTC
TRBD1,TRBV6-6,TRBJ1-1,.,CASSSTGGPNTEAFF,TGTGCCAGCAGCTCGACAGGGGGCCCGAACACTGAAGCTTTCTTT
TRBD1,TRBV29-1,TRBJ2-3,.,CSVDEDRGPDTQYF,TGCAGCGTTGATGAGGACAGGGGTCCAGATACGCAGTATTTT
.,TRBV9,TRBJ2-7,.,CASSEGQGSYEQYF,TGTGCCAGCAGCGAAGGACAAGGCTCCTACGAGCAGTACTTC
.,TRBV4-1,TRBJ2-3,.,CASSRWSQSTDTQYF,TGCGCCAGCAGCCGTTGGAGTCAAAGCACAGATACGCAGTATTTT
TRBD1,TRBV19,TRBJ2-5,once,CASSIDFGTGGGQETQYF,TGTGCCAGTAGTATAGATTTCGGGACAGGGGGCGGGCAAGAGACCCAGTACTTC
TRBD1,TRBV7-9,TRBJ2-2,.,CASSLVSFRDRDTGELFF,TGTGCCAGCAGCTTAGTATCGTTTAGGGACAGGGACACCGGGGAGCTGTTTTTT
TRBD1,TRBV5-6,TRBJ2-6,.,CASSRTGTGGANVLTF,TGTGCCAGCAGCAGGACAGGGACTGGGGGGGCCAACGTCCTGACTTTC
.,TRBV18,TRBJ1-1,.,CASSPSGASTEAFF,TGTGCCAGCTCACCGTCAGGGGCGAGCACTGAAGCTTTCTTT
TRBD1,TRBV30,TRBJ2-7,.,CAWRGTGSFYEQYF,TGTGCCTGGAGGGGGACAGGATCGTTCTACGAGCAGTACTTC